A selection of T cell receptor beta chains follows, all from one sample in a study of blood T cell repertoires in COVID-19. Assay: immunoSEQ multiplex PCR; the TCRdb copy retains only in-frame clones and omits some. The sample includes about 80,000 clones, over 65% seen only once; the top ten take approximately 5.4%. What was sequenced was peripheral blood. All receptors derive from a middle-aged man with active or convalescent COVID-19. Both conserved end residues are part of each CDR3. D genes are given only for firm matches. A clone size is listed for some rows: how often the clone was seen (once, few, many), or a class if it is expanded.

abundance: once; v_gene: TRBV7-2; j_gene: TRBJ2-5; d_gene: TRBD2; CDR3nt: TGTGCCAGCTCCGGGAGGCGTGGGGGGGAAGGAGAGACCCAGTACTTC; CDR3aa: CASSGRRGGEGETQYF
abundance: -; v_gene: TRBV7-3; j_gene: TRBJ2-5; d_gene: TRBD2; CDR3nt: TGTGCCAGCAGCCCTCGGTCGACTAGCCGGGAGACCCAGTACTTC; CDR3aa: CASSPRSTSRETQYF
abundance: many; v_gene: TRBV7-6; j_gene: TRBJ2-3; d_gene: TRBD2; CDR3nt: TGTGCCAGCACCTTATCCGGGACTAGCGCTTTGGTTAGGGCAGATACGCAGTATTTT; CDR3aa: CASTLSGTSALVRADTQYF
abundance: -; v_gene: TRBV19; j_gene: TRBJ2-7; d_gene: TRBD1; CDR3nt: TGTGCCAGTAGTAAACCCGGGACAGGGTTTTACGAGCAGTACTTC; CDR3aa: CASSKPGTGFYEQYF
abundance: -; v_gene: TRBV4-2; j_gene: TRBJ2-1; d_gene: -; CDR3nt: TGTGCCAGCAGCCAAGAGGTCCGGCTGGGGCAGAATGAGCAGTTCTTC; CDR3aa: CASSQEVRLGQNEQFF
abundance: -; v_gene: TRBV5-4; j_gene: TRBJ2-7; d_gene: TRBD1; CDR3nt: TGTGCCAGCAGCTTGGTTGCAGGGGGCTCCCGGTACGAGCAGTACTTC; CDR3aa: CASSLVAGGSRYEQYF
abundance: -; v_gene: TRBV5-8; j_gene: TRBJ2-3; d_gene: TRBD2; CDR3nt: TGTGCCAGCTCCCCCGGGGGGACCACGGACACAGATACGCAGTATTTT; CDR3aa: CASSPGGTTDTDTQYF
abundance: -; v_gene: TRBV7-8; j_gene: TRBJ2-7; d_gene: TRBD1; CDR3nt: TGTGCCAGCAGCTCTCAAAGGACAGGTGTTAAGTGGGACTTC; CDR3aa: CASSSQRTGVKWDF
abundance: -; v_gene: TRBV7-6; j_gene: TRBJ2-1; d_gene: TRBD2; CDR3nt: TGTGCCAGCAGCCCCGCGGGACAGGCTACTAGCGGGGGCGCTTACAATGAGCAGTTCTTC; CDR3aa: CASSPAGQATSGGAYNEQFF
abundance: once; v_gene: TRBV14; j_gene: TRBJ2-7; d_gene: -; CDR3nt: TGTGCCAGCAGCCAAGTTGCAGGGAGGGAGCAGTACTTC; CDR3aa: CASSQVAGREQYF
abundance: -; v_gene: TRBV4-3; j_gene: TRBJ1-1; d_gene: TRBD1; CDR3nt: TGCGCCAGCAGCCAAGATATGGCGACAGGGCAAGAGGGTGAAGCTTTCTTT; CDR3aa: CASSQDMATGQEGEAFF
abundance: -; v_gene: TRBV18; j_gene: TRBJ1-3; d_gene: -; CDR3nt: TGTGCCAGCTCACCCGGGTTGGACTCTGGAAACACCATATATTTT; CDR3aa: CASSPGLDSGNTIYF
abundance: -; v_gene: TRBV4-1; j_gene: TRBJ2-6; d_gene: -; CDR3nt: TGCGCCAGCAGCCGAAGGGGATTAACTGGGGCCAACGTCCTGACTTTC; CDR3aa: CASSRRGLTGANVLTF
abundance: -; v_gene: TRBV6-1; j_gene: TRBJ2-5; d_gene: -; CDR3nt: TGTGCCAGCAGTGAAGGGGAGATAGGGACCCAGTACTTC; CDR3aa: CASSEGEIGTQYF
abundance: -; v_gene: TRBV10-2; j_gene: TRBJ2-1; d_gene: -; CDR3nt: TGCGCCAGCAGTGATCAGGGGGGAAATGAGCAGTTCTTC; CDR3aa: CASSDQGGNEQFF
abundance: many; v_gene: TRBV5-1; j_gene: TRBJ1-2; d_gene: TRBD1; CDR3nt: TGCGCCAGCAGCTCCTCCGCCACAGGGGGGTACGACTATGGCTACACCTTC; CDR3aa: CASSSSATGGYDYGYTF
abundance: -; v_gene: TRBV4-1; j_gene: TRBJ1-4; d_gene: TRBD1; CDR3nt: TGCGCCAGCAGCCAAGAAGGAGGGGGCATCTCTAATGAAAAACTGTTTTTT; CDR3aa: CASSQEGGGISNEKLFF
abundance: -; v_gene: TRBV6-6; j_gene: TRBJ2-1; d_gene: -; CDR3nt: TGTGCCAGCAGCCCCTGGGGGGGCCAAACCTACAATGAGCAGTTCTTC; CDR3aa: CASSPWGGQTYNEQFF
abundance: few; v_gene: TRBV11-2; j_gene: TRBJ2-1; d_gene: -; CDR3nt: TGTGCCAGCAGTCGAATACAGGGATCCGGTGAGCAGTTCTTC; CDR3aa: CASSRIQGSGEQFF
abundance: -; v_gene: TRBV11-2; j_gene: TRBJ2-5; d_gene: TRBD2; CDR3nt: TGTGCCAGCAGCTTACAATCAGCGGGGACGGGGGAGACCCAGTACTTC; CDR3aa: CASSLQSAGTGETQYF
abundance: -; v_gene: TRBV6-5; j_gene: TRBJ1-1; d_gene: -; CDR3nt: TGTGCCAGCAGTTACGGGCAGGGAAGGAACACTGAAGCTTTCTTT; CDR3aa: CASSYGQGRNTEAFF
abundance: -; v_gene: TRBV9; j_gene: TRBJ2-3; d_gene: TRBD2; CDR3nt: TGTGCCAGCAGCGGACATAGCGGGGGCGCTGGGGCAGATACGCAGTATTTT; CDR3aa: CASSGHSGGAGADTQYF
abundance: -; v_gene: TRBV14; j_gene: TRBJ2-1; d_gene: -; CDR3nt: TGTGCCAGCTCGTCGGGTCAGGGGTATAGCTCCTACAATGAGCAGTTCTTC; CDR3aa: CASSSGQGYSSYNEQFF
abundance: many; v_gene: TRBV12-5; j_gene: TRBJ1-4; d_gene: TRBD1; CDR3nt: TGTGCTAGTGGTTCGAGTACAGGGGGATGGGAAAAACTGTTTTTT; CDR3aa: CASGSSTGGWEKLFF
abundance: -; v_gene: TRBV7-6; j_gene: TRBJ2-1; d_gene: -; CDR3nt: TGTGCCAGCAGCCTAAGGGGGAGCTCCTACAATGAGCAGTTCTTC; CDR3aa: CASSLRGSSYNEQFF
abundance: -; v_gene: TRBV21-1; j_gene: TRBJ1-2; d_gene: -; CDR3nt: TGTGCCAGCAGCCACACAAAGAGAAGACACAAGGCCTCTTGCTATGGCTACACCTTC; CDR3aa: CASSHTKRRHKASCYGYTF
abundance: -; v_gene: TRBV19; j_gene: TRBJ2-4; d_gene: -; CDR3nt: TGTGCCAGTAGTATGGTTAGCAAAGTCCACAAACTAGCCAAAAACATTCAGTACTTC; CDR3aa: CASSMVSKVHKLAKNIQYF
abundance: -; v_gene: TRBV18; j_gene: TRBJ1-5; d_gene: TRBD1; CDR3nt: TGTGCCAGCTCACCGTCGACAGGGTCGGGCAATCAGCCCCAGCATTTT; CDR3aa: CASSPSTGSGNQPQHF
abundance: -; v_gene: TRBV29-1; j_gene: TRBJ2-5; d_gene: TRBD2; CDR3nt: TGCAGCGTAAACGGGGGGGCTCAAGAGACCCAGTACTTC; CDR3aa: CSVNGGAQETQYF
abundance: -; v_gene: TRBV29-1; j_gene: TRBJ1-1; d_gene: -; CDR3nt: TGCAGCGTTGCGGGGACTGAAGCTTTCTTT; CDR3aa: CSVAGTEAFF
abundance: -; v_gene: TRBV2; j_gene: TRBJ1-2; d_gene: TRBD1; CDR3nt: TGTGCCAGCAGTGAAGAGACAGGGACCTATGGCTACACCTTC; CDR3aa: CASSEETGTYGYTF
abundance: -; v_gene: TRBV29-1; j_gene: TRBJ1-1; d_gene: -; CDR3nt: TGCAGCGCAAACGACAGGATGAACACTGAAGCTTTCTTT; CDR3aa: CSANDRMNTEAFF
abundance: -; v_gene: TRBV7-9; j_gene: TRBJ2-2; d_gene: -; CDR3nt: TGTGCCAGCAGCCCACCGGGGGGCGCGACCGGGGAGCCGTTTTTT; CDR3aa: CASSPPGGATGEPFF
abundance: -; v_gene: TRBV5-1; j_gene: TRBJ2-1; d_gene: -; CDR3nt: TGCGCCAGCAGCTTGGGACTCGGCGAATATAGCGATGAGCAGTTCTTC; CDR3aa: CASSLGLGEYSDEQFF
abundance: -; v_gene: TRBV7-9; j_gene: TRBJ1-2; d_gene: -; CDR3nt: TGTGCCAGCAGCTTTCAAGGGGGTGGCTACACCTTC; CDR3aa: CASSFQGGGYTF
abundance: -; v_gene: TRBV12-3/TRBV12-4; j_gene: TRBJ1-2; d_gene: -; CDR3nt: TGTGCCAGCAGCCCAGATCGAGGCTATGGCTACACCTTC; CDR3aa: CASSPDRGYGYTF
abundance: -; v_gene: TRBV7-3; j_gene: TRBJ1-2; d_gene: -; CDR3nt: TGTGCCAGCAGCTCTCATCAGGGCTTACGCTATGGCTACACCTTC; CDR3aa: CASSSHQGLRYGYTF
abundance: -; v_gene: TRBV28; j_gene: TRBJ2-7; d_gene: -; CDR3nt: TGTGCCAGCAGTTTGGGGCCAAGGTACGAGCAGTACTTC; CDR3aa: CASSLGPRYEQYF
abundance: once; v_gene: TRBV9; j_gene: TRBJ2-3; d_gene: -; CDR3nt: TGTGCCAGCAGCGTAAGGTTGGGGGACAACACAGATACGCAGTATTTT; CDR3aa: CASSVRLGDNTDTQYF
abundance: -; v_gene: TRBV3-1/TRBV3-2; j_gene: TRBJ1-2; d_gene: -; CDR3nt: TGTGCCAGCAGCCAGAACTTCAATGGCTACACCTTC; CDR3aa: CASSQNFNGYTF
abundance: -; v_gene: TRBV21-1; j_gene: TRBJ1-2; d_gene: -; CDR3nt: TGTGCCAGCAGCCAGCAGGGACAGGGGCCCGGTGGCTACACCTTC; CDR3aa: CASSQQGQGPGGYTF
abundance: few; v_gene: TRBV6-5; j_gene: TRBJ1-2; d_gene: -; CDR3nt: TGTGCCAGCAGTTACCGGGGGAGGGAGGGTGGCTACACCTTC; CDR3aa: CASSYRGREGGYTF
abundance: -; v_gene: TRBV7-2; j_gene: TRBJ2-5; d_gene: TRBD1; CDR3nt: TGTGCCAGCAGTTTCACAGGGGGTTTGGAGACCCAGTACTTC; CDR3aa: CASSFTGGLETQYF
abundance: -; v_gene: TRBV7-3; j_gene: TRBJ2-5; d_gene: -; CDR3nt: TGTGCCAGCAGTCGGTGGTTGTTCAGGGAAGAGACCCAGTACTTC; CDR3aa: CASSRWLFREETQYF
abundance: few; v_gene: TRBV3-1/TRBV3-2; j_gene: TRBJ2-2; d_gene: -; CDR3nt: TGTGCCAGCAGCCAAGAGGGGGCGCGGACCGGGGAGCTGTTTTTT; CDR3aa: CASSQEGARTGELFF
abundance: -; v_gene: TRBV7-6; j_gene: TRBJ2-1; d_gene: -; CDR3nt: TGTGCCAGCAGCTTTTGGTCAGGGGCCTACAATGAGCAGTTCTTC; CDR3aa: CASSFWSGAYNEQFF
abundance: -; v_gene: TRBV14; j_gene: TRBJ1-1; d_gene: TRBD1; CDR3nt: TGTGCCAGCAGCCGACAGGGGAACACTGAAGCTTTCTTT; CDR3aa: CASSRQGNTEAFF
abundance: -; v_gene: TRBV25-1; j_gene: TRBJ1-6; d_gene: TRBD1; CDR3nt: TGTGCCAGCAGCATTGCCGGGACAGGAGATAATTCACCCCTCCACTTT; CDR3aa: CASSIAGTGDNSPLHF
abundance: few; v_gene: TRBV7-3; j_gene: TRBJ2-2; d_gene: TRBD2; CDR3nt: TGTGCCAGCAGCTTAAGGGCTAGCGGGGGCCCCGGGGAGCTGTTTTTT; CDR3aa: CASSLRASGGPGELFF
abundance: -; v_gene: TRBV27; j_gene: TRBJ1-2; d_gene: -; CDR3nt: TGTGCCAGCAGTTTGGTTGGGGAGGGGAGCGGCTACACCTTC; CDR3aa: CASSLVGEGSGYTF
abundance: once; v_gene: TRBV7-2; j_gene: TRBJ1-1; d_gene: -; CDR3nt: TGTGCCAGCAGCTTGGGGGGTGGGGCTGAAGCTTTCTTT; CDR3aa: CASSLGGGAEAFF
abundance: -; v_gene: TRBV3-1/TRBV3-2; j_gene: TRBJ2-3; d_gene: TRBD2; CDR3nt: TGTGCCAGCAGCTCCGGGACTACTACGCAGTATTTT; CDR3aa: CASSSGTTTQYF
abundance: -; v_gene: TRBV2; j_gene: TRBJ2-2; d_gene: -; CDR3nt: TGTGCCAGCAGTAATAGTGGCACCGGGGAGCTGTTTTTT; CDR3aa: CASSNSGTGELFF
abundance: -; v_gene: TRBV10-3; j_gene: TRBJ2-7; d_gene: TRBD2; CDR3nt: TGTGCCATCAGTGGGGCTAGCGGGGGGCCGAACTACGAGCAGTACTTC; CDR3aa: CAISGASGGPNYEQYF
abundance: once; v_gene: TRBV10-3; j_gene: TRBJ1-1; d_gene: -; CDR3nt: TGTGCCATCAGCGGCGCGGGCGTTCTCACTGAAGCTTTCTTT; CDR3aa: CAISGAGVLTEAFF